What follows are 12 T cell receptor beta chains derived from one specimen sequenced in a study of blood T cell repertoires in COVID-19 (dated by TCRdb to the early 2020s). Receptor amplification or capture employed the immunoSEQ multiplex PCR assay. The source is immuneACCESS, and TCRdb retained only in-frame sequences with V and J called. Part of the clones is not carried over; for the studies checked, unresolved V genes explain less than half of this, and the remainder is unexplained. Across this sample there are over 100,000 clones, with roughly three quarters seen only once. About 4% of the sample is held by the ten biggest clonotypes. Source material: peripheral blood. The receptors were gathered from a woman aged 80 or over with acute or convalescent COVID-19.

The gene calls are TRBV11-2 and TRBJ2-7, with D maybe TRBD2 (6 bases). Germline values: CDR1 SGHAT, CDR2 FQNNGV. V was cut by 5 bases and J by 4 bases, with 12 bases left in between. The CDR3 covers 13 residues. CDR3 amino acids: CASSPGLPYEQYF. The CDR3 nucleotides read TGTGCCAGCAGCCCGGGACTGCCATACGAGCAGTACTTC.

This chain joins TRBV11-2 and TRBJ2-7; 7 nucleotides line up with TRBD2. The CDR3 length is 16 residues. Trimming took 1 base from V and 3 from J; bases not matched to a gene: 9. CDR1 is SGHAT and CDR2 is FQNNGV in the germline V gene. Here the CDR3 DNA reads TGTGCCAGCAGCTTAGTAAGCTGGCGGGGGAACTACGAGCAGTACTTC. Protein: CASSLVSWRGNYEQYF.

The chain couples TRBV15 to TRBJ1-6; 7 nucleotides agree with TRBD1. Germline V gives CDR1 LNHNV, CDR2 YYDKDF (reference sequence). The CDR3 covers 17 residues. V trimming: 5 bases; J trimming: 2 bases; junction bases outside the gene matches: 9. The chain's CDR3 is CATSSRRGQTYNSPLHF. CDR3 DNA: TGTGCCACCAGCTCTCGTCGGGGACAGACCTATAATTCACCCCTCCACTTT.

V and J are TRBV7-3 and TRBJ2-1; D possibly corresponds to TRBD2 (6 bases). The CDR3 length is 13 residues. CDR1 and CDR2 from the germline V gene are SGHTA and FQGTGA. V was shortened by 5 bases and J by 14 bases, with 19 bases between the two germline ends. The chain's CDR3 is CASSADIGGTKFF. CDR3 sequence (DNA): TGTGCCAGCAGCGCTGACATTGGAGGGACGAAGTTCTTC.

The chain couples TRBV6-5 to TRBJ2-7; 7 positions agree with TRBD1. Looked up from germline, CDR1 is MNHEY and CDR2 is SVGAGI. This CDR3 is 15 amino acids long. V was clipped by 6 bases and J by 0 bases; unmatched bases: 8. The CDR3 loop is CASSGGQASSYEQYF. The DNA for the CDR3 is TGTGCCAGCAGCGGAGGACAGGCAAGCTCCTACGAGCAGTACTTC.

This rearrangement joins TRBV19 to TRBJ2-7; 9 bases align to TRBD1. The germline V gene has CDR1 LNHDA and CDR2 SQIVND (reference sequence). The CDR3 contains 15 residues. V trimming: 3 bases; J trimming: 9 bases; junction bases outside the gene matches: 12. The CDR3 sequence: CASSMTPGTGHGQYF. CDR3 bases: TGTGCCAGTAGTATGACCCCCGGGACAGGGCATGGGCAGTACTTC.

The chain couples TRBV24-1 to TRBJ1-6; 7 bases agree with TRBD1. V was clipped by 12 bases and J by 7 bases; unmatched bases: 8. The CDR3 totals 13 residues. Germline CDR1 and CDR2: KGHDR and SFDVKD. The CDR3 is CAARRQGNSPLHF. The CDR3 DNA reads TGTGCCGCCCGCCGACAGGGCAATTCACCCCTCCACTTT.

This chain uses TRBV7-3 with TRBJ2-2; D call uncertain. CDR3 length: 16 amino acids. From germline, CDR1 is SGHTA and CDR2 FQGTGA. V lost 4 bases, J lost 0 bases, and 12 bases lay in between. The CDR3 DNA reads TGTGCCAGCAGCTCACAACCATTCGCGAACACCGGGGAGCTGTTTTTT. Translated: CASSSQPFANTGELFF.

The chain is built from TRBV7-3 and TRBJ2-1; TRBD2 agrees at 7 bases. Germline V gene lookup returns CDR1 SGHTA and CDR2 FQGTGA. This CDR3 spans 16 amino acids. The J segment lost 7 bases and the V segment lost 2 bases, leaving 11 bases of the junction unmatched. CDR3 amino acids: CASSLFGGGPLNEQFF. The DNA of the CDR3 is TGTGCCAGCAGCTTATTCGGGGGAGGGCCTTTGAATGAGCAGTTCTTC.

This chain connects TRBV2 to TRBJ2-2, with 10 bases aligning to TRBD1. CDR1 is SNHLY, CDR2 FYNNEI, per germline. Trimming cost V 4 bases and J 6 bases; bases outside gene matches: 8. CDR3 size: 16 residues. CDR3 region: CASSGRPGQGPGELFF. For the CDR3, the DNA is TGTGCCAGCAGTGGGCGCCCGGGACAGGGGCCCGGGGAGCTGTTTTTT. The variable domain in full, with the rest retrieved from reference TRBV2 and TRBJ2-2, is EPEVTQTPSHQVTQMGQEVILRCVPISNHLYFYWYRQILGQKVEFLVSFYNNEISEKSEIFDDQFSVERPDGSNFTLKIRSTKLEDSAMYFCASSGRPGQGPGELFFGEGSRLTVL.

This clone came up once. The chain combines TRBV7-9 with TRBJ1-1; a weak D match, TRBD1 (6 bases). The CDR3 contains 16 residues. Trimming removed 5 bases at V and 0 bases at J, with 16 bases between. The germline V gene encodes CDR1 SEHNR and CDR2 FQNEAQ (reference sequence). In DNA, the CDR3 is TGTGCCAGCAGCACACCCCCCGGGACAATGAACACTGAAGCTTTCTTT. Translated: CASSTPPGTMNTEAFF.

The DNA for the CDR3 is TGTGCCAGCAGCTTAGATCGGGGGGCGGAGACCCAGTACTTC. Its protein is CASSLDRGAETQYF. The rearrangement uses TRBV11-2 and TRBJ2-5; the D gene is possibly TRBD2 (7 bases). The CDR3 totals 14 residues. Germline V lookup: CDR1 SGHAT, CDR2 FQNNGV. V lost 0 bases, J lost 5 bases, and 10 bases lay in between.